This TCR beta chain stems from a study of blood T cell repertoires in COVID-19. Profiling relied on immunoSEQ multiplex PCR, and the TCRdb table lists in-frame clones only, not all of them. The sample contains more than 25,000 clones, more than 80% of which appear only once. The CDR3 contains 14 residues. Germline loops: CDR1 LNHDA, CDR2 SQIVND (reference sequence). V gave up 6 bases and J gave up 2 bases; unmatched junction bases: 5. The V and J genes are TRBV19 and TRBJ1-2, with 8 bases identical to TRBD1. Sequencing used peripheral blood. This clonotype was obtained from a man older than 75 with acute or convalescent COVID-19. CDR3 region: CASRPGGSNYGYTF. CDR3 bases: TGTGCCAGTAGACCAGGGGGCTCCAACTATGGCTACACCTTC.